What follows describes a single TCR beta chain. This clonotype was seen only a few times. The antigen this receptor binds is unknown. One base away there is no much larger clone; base qualities are not given. Sample treatment or condition, as interpreted from the label and publication: in vitro stimulation with specific CMV peptide epitopes to enrich CMV-specific T cells. The entry originates in a study of T cell repertoires in cytomegalovirus infection (dated by TCRdb to about 2019). With respect to the entire study: Alongside well-studied HLA-B-restricted epitopes, the peptide stimulations were aimed at recently identified HLA-C-restricted CMV epitopes, whose presentation resists viral immunomodulation. Because public TCR beta signatures pointed to carriage of CMV infection together with the matching HLA type, the HLA type of each donor mattered for the analysis.

What the work shows at the level of the full study, not this receptor alone: In the ex vivo response, HLA-C-restricted CMV-specific TCR beta clonotypes were dominant, and in two of eight donors the single most frequent clonotype came from this HLA-C-restricted group. In both this cohort and an independent cohort of 352 donors, the cumulative frequency of public TCR beta family members distinguished carriers of CMV infection plus the relevant HLA type.

The CDR3 runs 15 amino acids, cysteine and phenylalanine included. The read is trimmed to its CDR3 DNA, 45 bases read in frame from base 1. V loses 4 bases, J loses 7 bases, and the germline ends lie 14 bases apart. The CDR1 and CDR2 encoded by the germline V gene are MNHEY and SVGAGI. TCRdb shows the sequencer as Illumina HiSeq 1500. TCRdb trimmed the raw reads at Q25, called clones with MiXCR and kept productive beta chains. Rows matching on CDR3 protein sequence are summarized as one entry with the most common DNA and genes. The sample profile shows 110,000 to 150,000 distinct CDR3 sequences; 32% of them were found once. Roughly 50% of the sample rests with the top ten.

This specimen consisted of CD8+ T cells from cultured PBMCs, obtained from culture after CMV antigen stimulation. This TCR was sampled from a human donor in good health (CMV status not recorded). Some clones in this sample may be carry-over from other donors' samples. The sequence joins TRBV6-5 to TRBJ1-6; the D gene identity is not certain. The sequence in DNA is TGTGCCAGCAGTTTGACCGGGAGCCAGAATTCACCCCTCCACTTT. It encodes CASSLTGSQNSPLHF.